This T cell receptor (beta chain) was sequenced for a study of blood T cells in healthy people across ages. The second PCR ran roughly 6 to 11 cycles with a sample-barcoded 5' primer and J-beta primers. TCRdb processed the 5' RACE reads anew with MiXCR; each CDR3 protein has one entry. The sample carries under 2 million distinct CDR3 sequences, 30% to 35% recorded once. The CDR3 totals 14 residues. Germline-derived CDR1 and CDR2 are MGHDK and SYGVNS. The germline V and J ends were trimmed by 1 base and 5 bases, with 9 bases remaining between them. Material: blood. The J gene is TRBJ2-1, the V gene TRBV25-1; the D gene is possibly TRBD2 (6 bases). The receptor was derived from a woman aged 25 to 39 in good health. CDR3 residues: CASSEWGGNNEQFF. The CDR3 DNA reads TGTGCCAGCAGTGAATGGGGAGGAAACAATGAGCAGTTCTTC.